This TCR beta chain was found in a study of blood T cells in healthy people across ages. This CDR3 is 14 amino acids long. It was with a sample-barcoded 5' primer and a J-beta primer mix that a second PCR of about 7 to 12 cycles was run. TCRdb reprocessed the 5' RACE reads with MiXCR, giving one entry per CDR3 protein. The sample lists about 780,000 distinct CDR3 sequences; approximately 24% were seen once. A further study also used this sample, focusing on T cells of mothers and their children.

The chain recombines TRBV12-3 or TRBV12-4 with TRBJ2-5; TRBD2 matches 9 bases. The DNA end favors TRBJ2-7, so the J call may be wrong. The source material was blood. This TCR was sampled from a boy between 10 and 17 years old in good health. CDR3 nucleotides: TGTGCCACCCGCGCCAGCGGGGGGCGCGGCGAGCAGTACTTC. This sequence encodes CATRASGGRGEQYF.